Listed below are T cell receptor beta chains from one sample, sequenced in a study of shared clonotypes between healthy human individuals. Only in-frame clones appear in the TCRdb table, and some are missing; sequencing was by immunoSEQ multiplex PCR. The data show 700,000 or so clones, 72% seen once. The sequencing input was memory CD4+ T cells sorted from blood. The receptors stem from a woman in her 30s in good health. The CDR3 runs from the conserved cysteine through the conserved F or W. D genes are given only for firm matches. Not all rows give a size; the values are once, few, many and, for expanded clones, a class.

j_call,clone_size,d_call,v_call,cdr3_aa,cdr3_nt
TRBJ2-1,.,.,TRBV27,CASTQNNEQFF,TGTGCCAGCACCCAAAACAATGAGCAGTTCTTC
TRBJ2-2,.,.,TRBV5-1,CASSLGTYTGELFF,TGCGCCAGCAGCTTGGGAACCTACACCGGGGAGCTGTTTTTT
TRBJ1-5,.,.,TRBV27,CASSLWGTFGSNQPQHF,TGTGCCAGCAGTTTATGGGGGACCTTCGGAAGCAATCAGCCCCAGCATTTT
TRBJ2-1,.,.,TRBV11-3,CASSFGDSSYNEQFF,TGTGCCAGCAGCTTCGGCGACAGCTCCTACAATGAGCAGTTCTTC
TRBJ1-2,.,.,TRBV11-3,CASSLDRDLTRTYGYTF,TGTGCCAGCAGCTTAGACCGGGACCTCACCCGAACGTATGGCTACACCTTC
TRBJ1-3,.,TRBD1,TRBV30,CAFRTGSSSGNTIYF,TGTGCCTTCCGGACAGGTTCATCCTCTGGAAACACCATATATTTT
TRBJ2-1,once,TRBD2,TRBV18,CASSPTSGRSQEQFF,TGTGCCAGCTCCCCGACTAGCGGGAGAAGTCAGGAGCAGTTCTTC
TRBJ2-5,.,.,TRBV28,CASRGVKGTQYF,TGTGCCAGCAGGGGGGTCAAGGGGACCCAGTACTTC
TRBJ1-4,.,.,TRBV5-4,CASSTGPTTGEKLFF,TGTGCCAGCAGCACGGGACCTACCACGGGTGAAAAACTGTTTTTT
TRBJ2-7,once,TRBD2,TRBV4-1,CASSRSGSHLGEQYF,TGCGCCAGCAGCCGTAGCGGGAGTCATTTAGGCGAGCAGTACTTC
TRBJ2-7,.,.,TRBV7-8,CASSPQGLFEQYF,TGTGCCAGCAGCCCGCAGGGCTTATTCGAGCAGTACTTC
TRBJ2-2,.,.,TRBV1,CTSSSSGAGGYTGELFF,TGCACCAGCAGCTCCTCCGGGGCGGGAGGCTACACCGGGGAGCTGTTTTTT
TRBJ2-3,many,.,TRBV6-1,CASSERQGRVDTQYF,TGTGCCAGCAGCGAGCGACAGGGGAGGGTAGATACGCAGTATTTT
TRBJ1-5,once,TRBD1,TRBV10-3,CAISGDRVASQHF,TGTGCCATCAGTGGGGACAGGGTCGCGTCCCAGCATTTT
TRBJ2-1,few,.,TRBV7-7,CASSPTGWDNEQFF,TGTGCCAGCAGCCCAACAGGGTGGGACAATGAGCAGTTCTTC
TRBJ1-2,.,TRBD1,TRBV14,CASSQGTVDVGYTF,TGTGCCAGCAGCCAGGGGACAGTCGACGTTGGCTACACCTTC
TRBJ2-6,.,.,TRBV28,CASRKNSGANVLTF,TGTGCCAGCAGGAAGAACTCTGGGGCCAACGTCCTGACTTTC
TRBJ2-1,.,.,TRBV7-9,CASSLEGKGPTVF,TGTGCCAGCAGCTTAGAGGGTAAAGGGCCCACGGTCTTC
TRBJ1-4,.,.,TRBV21-1,CASSDKGVAAEKLFF,TGTGCCAGCAGCGATAAGGGAGTAGCGGCTGAAAAACTGTTTTTT
TRBJ2-2,.,.,TRBV5-1,CASSLGRRNTGELFF,TGCGCCAGCAGCTTGGGGCGGCGGAACACCGGGGAGCTGTTTTTT
TRBJ2-1,once,.,TRBV28,CASSFHQDGGNEQFF,TGTGCCAGCAGTTTTCACCAGGACGGGGGTAATGAGCAGTTCTTC
TRBJ1-2,few,TRBD1,TRBV28,CASSTGDYGYTF,TGTGCCAGCAGTACAGGGGACTATGGCTACACCTTC
TRBJ2-1,.,.,TRBV18,CASSLVGGSNEQFF,TGTGCCAGCTCGCTCGTAGGGGGAAGCAATGAGCAGTTCTTC
TRBJ1-5,.,.,TRBV28,CASSPYRRSVSGNQPQHF,TGTGCCAGCAGTCCTTATAGAAGGAGCGTTTCGGGCAATCAGCCCCAGCATTTT
TRBJ2-7,.,TRBD1,TRBV7-9,CASSSGQGANEQYF,TGTGCCAGCAGCTCGGGACAGGGGGCAAACGAGCAGTACTTC
TRBJ2-7,.,TRBD2,TRBV2,CARRTSEKQYF,TGTGCCAGAAGGACTAGCGAGAAGCAGTACTTC
TRBJ2-1,.,TRBD2,TRBV14,CASSPPGVAGGSQQFF,TGTGCCAGCAGCCCCCCGGGGGTAGCGGGAGGATCCCAGCAGTTCTTC
TRBJ2-2,.,TRBD1,TRBV14,CASSGHRQGPRTGELFF,TGTGCCAGCAGCGGCCACCGACAGGGTCCCAGGACCGGGGAGCTGTTTTTT
TRBJ1-2,.,.,TRBV11-3,CASSPQRDNYGYTF,TGTGCCAGCAGCCCACAGAGGGATAACTATGGCTACACCTTC
TRBJ2-1,.,TRBD1,TRBV28,CASTKGQGGQFF,TGTGCCAGCACCAAGGGACAGGGAGGGCAGTTCTTC
TRBJ2-7,.,TRBD1,TRBV27,CASSSGTGGYEQYF,TGTGCCAGCAGTTCCGGGACAGGGGGGTACGAGCAGTACTTC
TRBJ1-2,few,.,TRBV5-1,CASSLGGSSLYGYTF,TGCGCCAGCAGCCTAGGCGGGAGCTCACTCTATGGCTACACCTTC
TRBJ1-4,.,.,TRBV5-1,CASSLGTGSFNEKLFF,TGCGCCAGCAGCTTGGGGACGGGGAGCTTTAATGAAAAACTGTTTTTT
TRBJ2-7,.,TRBD2,TRBV16,CASSLAGRYEQYF,TGTGCCAGCAGCCTGGCCGGGAGGTACGAGCAGTACTTC
TRBJ1-5,.,.,TRBV7-2,CASSTNPYQPQHF,TGTGCCAGCAGCACCAACCCATATCAGCCCCAGCATTTT
TRBJ2-7,many,.,TRBV7-2,CASSRGGSSYEQYF,TGTGCCAGCAGCCGAGGCGGAAGCTCCTACGAGCAGTACTTC
TRBJ1-2,.,TRBD1,TRBV6-6,CASSHPGRGKGYTF,TGTGCCAGCAGTCATCCGGGCAGGGGGAAAGGCTACACCTTC
TRBJ1-1,.,.,TRBV7-3,CASSTVVSEAFF,TGTGCCAGCAGCACCGTCGTCAGTGAAGCTTTCTTT
TRBJ2-3,.,.,TRBV28,CASFGPPTDTQYF,TGTGCCAGCTTCGGACCCCCCACAGATACGCAGTATTTT
TRBJ1-2,.,.,TRBV19,CASSIRQVYGYTF,TGTGCCAGTAGTATACGGCAAGTGTATGGCTACACCTTC
TRBJ2-5,.,TRBD1,TRBV29-1,CGRGGETQYF,TGCGGCAGAGGGGGCGAGACCCAGTACTTC
TRBJ1-2,.,.,TRBV11-2,CASSLRIGEADGYTF,TGTGCCAGCAGCTTAAGAATAGGGGAAGCGGATGGCTACACCTTC
TRBJ2-2,.,.,TRBV11-2,CASRMLAAQPNTGELFF,TGTGCCAGCAGGATGTTAGCGGCCCAACCGAACACCGGGGAGCTGTTTTTT
TRBJ1-2,.,TRBD1,TRBV7-6,CASSQRGQGARGYTF,TGTGCCAGCAGCCAGAGAGGGCAGGGGGCGCGGGGCTACACCTTC
TRBJ2-3,.,TRBD2,TRBV15,CATSAWGDYRTDTQYF,TGTGCCACCAGCGCCTGGGGGGACTACCGCACAGATACGCAGTATTTT
TRBJ2-5,few,.,TRBV13,CASSNTGRKTQYF,TGTGCCAGCAGCAACACAGGGAGAAAGACCCAGTACTTC
TRBJ1-2,.,TRBD1,TRBV5-6,CASSAAGLGTVYGYTF,TGTGCCAGCAGCGCGGCCGGTTTGGGGACAGTATATGGCTACACCTTC
TRBJ2-7,many,.,TRBV10-2,CASGDLYSGARYEQYF,TGCGCCAGCGGGGACCTTTATAGCGGTGCTAGGTACGAGCAGTACTTC
TRBJ2-3,.,TRBD1,TRBV6-1,CASSGGQFFSRDTQYF,TGTGCCAGCAGTGGGGGACAGTTTTTTAGTCGAGATACGCAGTATTTT
TRBJ2-7,few,.,TRBV5-1,CASSLGLLGGYEQYF,TGCGCCAGCAGCTTGGGGCTCCTGGGGGGCTACGAGCAGTACTTC
TRBJ2-2,many,.,TRBV7-2,CASSLGTGESGELFF,TGTGCCAGCAGTCTCGGGACTGGAGAATCCGGGGAGCTGTTTTTT
TRBJ2-3,.,TRBD2,TRBV4-1,CASSQGSGVAQYF,TGCGCCAGCAGCCAAGGTAGCGGGGTTGCGCAGTATTTT
TRBJ2-3,.,.,TRBV11-2,CASSPPFTDTQYF,TGTGCCAGCAGCCCCCCCTTCACAGATACGCAGTATTTT
TRBJ1-2,.,TRBD1,TRBV6-6,CASSLQGKGGYTF,TGTGCCAGCAGTCTACAGGGGAAAGGGGGCTACACCTTC
TRBJ1-5,.,.,TRBV28,CASSLFGGHQPQHF,TGTGCCAGCAGTTTATTTGGGGGACATCAGCCCCAGCATTTT